Each of the 27 T cell receptor beta chains below was sequenced from the same sample in a study of technical replicates of blood from several donors. The data were produced by immunoSEQ multiplex PCR, yet TCRdb's version contains in-frame clones alone and is incomplete. The table has about 100,000 clones, just over 95% seen once. Sequencing was done on a sample of T cells isolated from PBMCs. Source of these receptors: a human donor in good health.

The chain joins TRBV6-1 to TRBJ1-1, with D tentatively TRBD1 (5 bases). The CDR3 is made up of 13 amino acids. The V gene's germline CDR1 is MNHNS and CDR2 SASEGT. V lost 7 bases to trimming and J lost 0 bases, with 9 bases between them. The CDR3 region is CASKAGMNTEAFF. DNA of the CDR3: TGTGCCAGCAAAGCAGGGATGAACACTGAAGCTTTCTTT.

CDR3: CASHWGGPYETQYF. The CDR3 nucleotides are TGTGCCAGCCACTGGGGGGGGCCGTATGAGACCCAGTACTTC. The chain couples TRBV28 to TRBJ2-5, with D possibly matching TRBD2 (7 bases). The germline CDR1 and CDR2 sequences are MDHEN and SYDVKM. Trimming pared 8 bases from V and 5 bases from J, leaving 18 bases between. The CDR3 runs 14 residues.

This sequence joins TRBV5-4 and TRBJ2-2; D is undetermined. The CDR3 contains 15 residues. Germline V gene lookup returns CDR1 SGHNT and CDR2 YYREEE (reference sequence). V lost 4 bases to trimming and J lost 3 bases, with 13 bases between them. CDR3 nucleotides: TGTGCCAGCAGCGCTGGGCTAAGTTACACCGGGGAGCTGTTTTTT. Protein sequence: CASSAGLSYTGELFF.

The chain recombines TRBV2 with TRBJ1-1; 7 bases map to TRBD1. The CDR3 is made up of 13 amino acids. Looked up from germline, CDR1 is SNHLY and CDR2 is FYNNEI. V lost 4 bases to trimming and J lost 8 bases; unmatched junction nucleotides: 7. CDR3 sequence reads: CASSGGQSIEAFF. In nucleotides, the CDR3 is TGTGCCAGCAGTGGGGGACAGTCAATAGAAGCTTTCTTT.

CDR3 loop: CASSLLYRGHEQFF. Written as DNA, the CDR3 is TGTGCCAGCAGTTTATTATACAGGGGGCATGAGCAGTTCTTC. The chain combines TRBV27 with TRBJ2-1, with 9 bases aligning to TRBD1. The CDR3 runs 14 residues. Germline V gives CDR1 MNHEY, CDR2 SMNVEV (reference sequence). V lost 1 base, J lost 8 bases, and 3 bases stayed unmatched.

This chain links TRBV2 with TRBJ2-7, with D possibly being TRBD2 (6 bases). The CDR3 sequence is 12 residues long. From germline, CDR1 is SNHLY and CDR2 FYNNEI. V was pared by 7 bases and J by 2 bases, with 9 bases between. CDR3 DNA: TGTGCCAGCAAGGGACTCCCCTACGAGCAGTACTTC. Translated: CASKGLPYEQYF.

This chain uses TRBV10-3 with TRBJ2-5; 8 nucleotides agree with TRBD2. Trimming at V came to 0 bases and at J to 1 base, leaving 4 bases not matched to a gene. The CDR3 is 16 residues long. Germline assignment: CDR1 ENHRY and CDR2 SYGVKD. CDR3 sequence reads: CAISESLGGVQETQYF. Here the CDR3 DNA reads TGTGCCATCAGTGAGTCCCTCGGGGGGGTCCAAGAGACCCAGTACTTC.

The V and J genes are TRBV18 and TRBJ1-5, with D tentatively TRBD1 (6 bases). Deletions cut 3 bases from V and 3 bases from J, with 12 bases between. From germline, CDR1 is KGHSH and CDR2 LQKENI. CDR3 length: 15 residues. CDR3 protein: CASSPVGDNNQPQHF. The CDR3 DNA reads as TGTGCCAGCTCACCTGTAGGGGACAACAATCAGCCCCAGCATTTT.

This chain joins TRBV7-2 and TRBJ2-7; D call uncertain. The CDR3 spans 15 residues. V was shortened by 1 base and J by 1 base, with 11 bases between the two germline ends. The germline gives CDR1 SGHTA, CDR2 FQGNSA. The CDR3 is CASSLGQIGSYEQYF. CDR3 coding DNA: TGTGCCAGCAGCTTAGGACAAATAGGATCCTACGAGCAGTACTTC.

CDR3 residues: CASSSVQGEKLFF. CDR3 DNA: TGTGCCAGCAGCTCGGTTCAGGGGGAAAAACTGTTTTTT. The V and J genes are TRBV7-9 and TRBJ1-4; TRBD1 might be the D (6 bases). This CDR3 has 13 amino acids. Germline-derived CDR1 and CDR2 are SEHNR and FQNEAQ (reference sequence). Trimming cost V 4 bases and J 8 bases, with 11 bases left between them.

This sequence joins TRBV4-2 and TRBJ1-5; TRBD1 agrees at 7 bases. The CDR3 totals 18 residues. V dropped 6 bases and J dropped 0; count of bases not matched to a gene: 14. The germline CDR1 and CDR2 sequences are LGHNA and YNFKEQ. The CDR3 region has the DNA TGTGCCAGCAGTCCCGGGACAGAAGACGTTAGTAGCAATCAGCCCCAGCATTTT. Residues: CASSPGTEDVSSNQPQHF.

The J gene is TRBJ1-1, the V gene TRBV7-9; 7 bases align to TRBD1. This CDR3 has 15 amino acids. V trimming: 5 bases; J trimming: 3 bases; junction bases outside the gene matches: 9. Germline V gene lookup returns CDR1 SEHNR and CDR2 FQNEAQ (reference sequence). This CDR3 is CASSQGDSQYTEAFF. The CDR3 coding sequence is TGTGCCAGCAGCCAAGGGGACAGTCAGTACACTGAAGCTTTCTTT.

This clone has just one count. The V gene is TRBV5-1, the J gene TRBJ2-7, with D unresolved. CDR3 size: 15 residues. V lost 2 bases, J lost 6 bases, and 18 bases lay in between. Germline V gives CDR1 SGHRS, CDR2 YFSETQ. The CDR3 DNA follows: TGCGCCAGCAGCTTCAATGGGCCTCCATCATCCGAGCAGTACTTC. Encoded protein: CASSFNGPPSSEQYF.

V usage is TRBV6-6 and J usage is TRBJ2-1; 10 positions match TRBD2. The CDR3 is made up of 15 amino acids. After removal of 10 bases from V and 7 bases from J, the junction contained 13 bases not matched to a gene. Germline V lookup: CDR1 MNHNY, CDR2 SVGAGI (reference sequence). The CDR3 DNA sequence: TGTGCCACCTCCATAGCGGGAGGACCCCGAAATGAGCAGTTCTTC. Residues: CATSIAGGPRNEQFF.

The chain recombines TRBV2 with TRBJ1-2; perhaps TRBD1 as D (5 bases). The V gene's germline CDR1 is SNHLY and CDR2 FYNNEI. The V gene lost 3 bases and the J gene lost 8 bases, with 22 bases spanning the gap. The CDR3 runs 16 residues. The CDR3 sequence is CASSDPRGRGSMGYTF. The CDR3 nucleotides are TGTGCCAGCAGTGACCCAAGGGGTAGGGGCTCTATGGGCTACACCTTC.

V usage is TRBV11-2 and J usage is TRBJ1-2; tentatively, D is TRBD1 (6 bases). The V gene lost 1 base and the J gene lost 3 bases, with 6 bases spanning the gap. Germline V gene sequence: CDR1 SGHAT, CDR2 FQNNGV. The CDR3 extends over 13 amino acids. The CDR3 coding sequence is TGTGCCAGCAGCTTAGGGACAGACTATGGCTACACCTTC. It encodes CASSLGTDYGYTF.

CDR3 DNA: TGTGCCAGCAGACGCAGACAAGTTGGAGGCTACACCTTC. Amino acids: CASRRRQVGGYTF. The rearrangement joins TRBV6-5 to TRBJ1-2; D gene ambiguous. The V gene lost 6 bases and the J gene lost 8 bases, with 16 bases spanning the gap. The CDR3 consists of 13 residues. Per the germline V gene, CDR1 is MNHEY and CDR2 is SVGAGI.

The V gene is TRBV15, the J gene TRBJ2-5, with 7 bases that match TRBD1. J lost 0 bases, V lost 0 bases, and 1 base had no gene match. Germline CDR1 and CDR2: LNHNV and YYDKDF (reference sequence). This CDR3 region has 15 residues. The CDR3 DNA follows: TGTGCCACCAGCAGAGAGGGACAGTACCAAGAGACCCAGTACTTC. This sequence encodes CATSREGQYQETQYF.

This clone was detected only once. The chain recombines TRBV14 with TRBJ1-2; 7 nucleotides match TRBD1. The CDR3 has 19 residues. The junction had 24 bases not matched to a gene; V was cut back by 0 bases and J by 11 bases. Germline V CDR1 and CDR2: SGHDN, FVKESK. CDR3 nucleotide sequence: TGTGCCAGCAGCCAAGATTACCCCGGGACAGTACCATGGGGGCGATGGTACACCTTC. This encodes CASSQDYPGTVPWGRWYTF.

The CDR3 protein is CASSFRGSYNEQFF. In nucleotides, the CDR3 is TGTGCCAGCAGCTTCCGGGGCTCCTACAATGAGCAGTTCTTC. The chain links TRBV11-2 to TRBJ2-1; D might be TRBD2 (5 bases). The CDR3 consists of 14 residues. V was cut by 3 bases and J by 0 bases, with 6 bases left in between. CDR1 SGHAT and CDR2 FQNNGV come from the germline V gene.

The sample holds one count of this clone. J is TRBJ2-7 and V is TRBV6-1, with a weak D call TRBD1 (6 bases). Germline CDR1 reads MNHNS; CDR2 reads SASEGT. The CDR3 contains 13 residues. V was pared by 5 bases and J by 1 base, with 9 bases between. CDR3 in DNA: TGTGCCAGCAGTTTGGACAGATCCTACGAGCAGTACTTC. Translated, it gives CASSLDRSYEQYF.

The chain links TRBV6-5 to TRBJ2-7; 9 bases map to TRBD1. With V trimmed by 6 bases and J by 0 bases, 0 bases remained unmatched. The germline V gene has CDR1 MNHEY and CDR2 SVGAGI. This CDR3 has 13 residues. CDR3 in amino acids: CASRTGGSYEQYF. In DNA form, the CDR3 reads TGTGCCAGCAGGACAGGGGGCTCCTACGAGCAGTACTTC.

The chain links TRBV9 to TRBJ2-1, with 12 bases aligning to TRBD2. Germline lookup yields CDR1 SGDLS and CDR2 YYNGEE. V lost 3 bases and J lost 2; bases outside the gene matches: 6. CDR3 length: 17 amino acids. The CDR3 nucleotides are TGTGCCAGCAGCGGGACTAGCGGGGACCTGACCTACAATGAGCAGTTCTTC. It specifies CASSGTSGDLTYNEQFF. The variable domain in full, with the rest retrieved from reference TRBV9 and TRBJ2-1, is DSGVTQTPKHLITATGQRVTLRCSPRSGDLSVYWYQQSLDQGLQFLIQYYNGEERAKGNILERFSAQQFPDLHSELNLSSLELGDSALYFCASSGTSGDLTYNEQFFGPGTRLTVL.

V and J are TRBV6-6 and TRBJ1-3, with no clear D. This CDR3 has 15 amino acids. V lost 6 bases and J 4 bases, leaving 16 bases between the germline ends. Looked up from germline, CDR1 is MNHNY and CDR2 is SVGAGI (reference sequence). This chain's CDR3 is CASSFTLAGGNTIYF. In nucleotides, the CDR3 is TGTGCCAGCAGCTTCACCCTCGCGGGGGGAAACACCATATATTTT.

V usage is TRBV7-2 and J usage is TRBJ1-2, with a possible D match to TRBD1 (5 bases). V dropped 5 bases and J dropped 0 bases, with 13 bases sitting between them. Germline assignment: CDR1 SGHTA and CDR2 FQGNSA. There are 15 residues in the CDR3. The CDR3 DNA sequence: TGTGCCAGCAGCCCCTCGGGGGGTTCTAACTATGGCTACACCTTC. Translated: CASSPSGGSNYGYTF.

The genes are TRBV5-1 and TRBJ2-2; TRBD2 aligns across 11 bases. Germline CDR1 and CDR2: SGHRS and YFSETQ. V lost 3 bases to trimming and J lost 7 bases; unmatched junction nucleotides: 11. This CDR3 is built from 17 residues. The CDR3 protein is CASSSTLAGGPVGELFF. The CDR3 region has the DNA TGCGCCAGCAGCTCGACCTTAGCGGGGGGGCCGGTCGGGGAGCTGTTTTTT.

The chain is built from TRBV5-4 and TRBJ1-2; 8 bases are shared with TRBD1. V gave up 4 bases and J gave up 12 bases; unmatched junction bases: 11. The CDR3 contains 13 residues. The germline gives CDR1 SGHNT, CDR2 YYREEE (reference sequence). The CDR3 protein is CASSRQGAAGHTF. In DNA form, the CDR3 reads TGTGCCAGCAGCCGCCAGGGGGCTGCGGGCCACACCTTC.